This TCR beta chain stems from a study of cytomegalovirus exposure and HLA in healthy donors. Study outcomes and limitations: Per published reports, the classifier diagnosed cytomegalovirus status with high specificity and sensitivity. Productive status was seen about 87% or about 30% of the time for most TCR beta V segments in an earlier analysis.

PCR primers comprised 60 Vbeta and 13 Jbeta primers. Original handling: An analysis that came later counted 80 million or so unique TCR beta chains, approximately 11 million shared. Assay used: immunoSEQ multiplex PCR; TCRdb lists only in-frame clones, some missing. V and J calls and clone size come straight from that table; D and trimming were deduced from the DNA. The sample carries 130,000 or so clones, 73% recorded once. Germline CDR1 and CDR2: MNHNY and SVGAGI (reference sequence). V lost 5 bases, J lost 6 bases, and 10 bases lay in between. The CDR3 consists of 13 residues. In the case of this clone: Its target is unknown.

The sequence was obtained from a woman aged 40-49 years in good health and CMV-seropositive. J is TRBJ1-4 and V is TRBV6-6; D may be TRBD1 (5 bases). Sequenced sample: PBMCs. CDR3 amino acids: CASSRSGYEKLFF. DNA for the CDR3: TGTGCCAGCAGTCGGTCAGGGTATGAAAAACTGTTTTTT.